This TCR beta chain was identified during a study of cytomegalovirus exposure and HLA in healthy donors. Concerning this clone itself: Its antigen is currently unknown.

General study points: The investigators catalogued 164 TCR beta chains as cytomegalovirus-associated.

The donors belonged to the approximately 120-subject validation cohort, separate from the roughly 670-subject first cohort. Assay: immunoSEQ multiplex PCR; the TCRdb copy retains only in-frame clones and omits some. The table records fewer than 95,000 clones, 94% of them present only once. Sequencing was performed on PBMCs. The sequence came from a young woman in good health and CMV-seronegative.

Here the CDR3 reads CASSLGQGRNQPQHF. The DNA of the CDR3 is TGTGCCAGCAGCTTGGGACAGGGGCGGAATCAGCCCCAGCATTTT. The chain couples TRBV5-6 to TRBJ1-5; 8 bases align to TRBD1. CDR3 length equals 15 residues. Germline V gene sequence: CDR1 SGHDT, CDR2 YYEEEE. V shed 0 bases, J shed 4 bases, and the junction held 3 bases outside the gene matches.